This T cell receptor (beta chain) derives from a study of Ad26.COV2.S vaccination and SARS-CoV-2 variants. Study at large: The donor belonged to the COV1001 Ad26.COV2.S trial arm. Recipients of Ad26.COV2.S got it intramuscularly, once or twice 56 days apart. Findings and caveats of the study: Spike-specific TCR breadth ran higher among vaccine recipients than placebo recipients.

Treatment in this sample: around 19 received Ad26.COV2.S at low or high dose, single or two shots; about 5 received placebo; per-sample allocation not given. Samples were taken on day 63 after the first vaccine or placebo injection. The table came from immunoSEQ multiplex PCR; TCRdb's copy has only in-frame clones and leaves some out. The table includes 400,000 to 450,000 clones, 75% to 95% detected once. Germline assignment: CDR1 LNHDA and CDR2 SQIVND (reference sequence). This CDR3 is built from 16 residues. V was pared by 0 bases and J by 0 bases, with 9 bases between. In the case of this clone: As yet, its antigen is unknown.

The sample in question was peripheral blood, obtained in a trial of Ad26.COV2.S vaccine versus placebo. The receptor was isolated from a person between 18 and 59 years old who received the Ad26.COV2.S COVID-19 vaccine or a placebo. The chain joins TRBV19 to TRBJ2-1, with D possibly TRBD1 on 5 matching bases. Here the CDR3 reads CASSIEGVSSYNEQFF. DNA for the CDR3: TGTGCCAGTAGTATAGAAGGGGTCAGCTCCTACAATGAGCAGTTCTTC.